The present T cell receptor beta chain was sequenced within a study of blood T cell repertoires in COVID-19. The CDR3 length is 14 residues. Germline V gene sequence: CDR1 MNHNY, CDR2 SVGAGI (reference sequence). J was trimmed by 3 bases and V by 5 bases; bases with no gene match: 5. Data came from immunoSEQ multiplex PCR; TCRdb stores just in-frame clones and leaves some out. The sample shows about 200,000 clones, 86% of them seen only once. The source material was PBMCs or T cells enriched from blood (not recorded which). The chain couples TRBV6-6 to TRBJ2-5; 8 bases fit TRBD2. The source is a woman aged 40 to 55 with acute COVID-19. This chain's CDR3 is CASSPLAGEETQYF. The CDR3 DNA reads as TGTGCCAGCAGTCCGCTAGCGGGTGAAGAGACCCAGTACTTC.